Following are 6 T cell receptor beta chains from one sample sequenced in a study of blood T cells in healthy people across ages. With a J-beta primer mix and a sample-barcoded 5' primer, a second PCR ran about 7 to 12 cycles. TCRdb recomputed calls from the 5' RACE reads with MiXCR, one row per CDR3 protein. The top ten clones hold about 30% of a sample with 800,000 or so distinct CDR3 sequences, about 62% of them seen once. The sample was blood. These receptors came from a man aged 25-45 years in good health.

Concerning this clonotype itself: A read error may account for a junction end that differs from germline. The CDR3 protein is CVSSLEGHVYEQYF. In DNA, the CDR3 is TGTGTCAGCAGTTTAGAGGGGCACGTATACGAGCAGTACTTC. The J gene is TRBJ2-5, the V gene TRBV12-3 or TRBV12-4, with D possibly being TRBD1 or TRBD2 (5 bases each). The end of the DNA is better explained by TRBJ2-7, so the J call may be wrong. This CDR3 has 14 residues.

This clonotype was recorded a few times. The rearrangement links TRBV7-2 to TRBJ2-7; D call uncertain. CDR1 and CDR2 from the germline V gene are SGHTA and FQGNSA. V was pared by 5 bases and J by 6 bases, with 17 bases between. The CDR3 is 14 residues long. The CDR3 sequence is CASSPPPLGFEQYF. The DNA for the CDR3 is TGTGCCAGCAGCCCCCCGCCCCTGGGATTCGAGCAGTACTTC.

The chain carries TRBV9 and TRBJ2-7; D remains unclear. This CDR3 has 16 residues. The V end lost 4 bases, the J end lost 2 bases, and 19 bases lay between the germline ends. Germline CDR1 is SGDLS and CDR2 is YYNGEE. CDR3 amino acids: CASSPLWQAEAYEQYF. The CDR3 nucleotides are TGTGCCAGCAGCCCCCTGTGGCAAGCCGAAGCCTACGAGCAGTACTTC.

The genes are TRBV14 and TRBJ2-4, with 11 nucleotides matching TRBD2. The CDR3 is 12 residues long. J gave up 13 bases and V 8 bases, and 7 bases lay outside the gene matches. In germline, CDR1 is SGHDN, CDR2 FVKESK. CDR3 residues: CASGGLAGEQYF. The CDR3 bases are TGTGCCAGCGGAGGACTAGCGGGTGAGCAGTACTTC.

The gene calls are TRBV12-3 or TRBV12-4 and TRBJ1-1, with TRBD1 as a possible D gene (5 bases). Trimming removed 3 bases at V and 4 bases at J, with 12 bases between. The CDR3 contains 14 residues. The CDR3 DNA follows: TGTGCCAGCAGTTTTCAGGGAGTAGGCACTGAAGCTTTCTTT. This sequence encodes CASSFQGVGTEAFF.

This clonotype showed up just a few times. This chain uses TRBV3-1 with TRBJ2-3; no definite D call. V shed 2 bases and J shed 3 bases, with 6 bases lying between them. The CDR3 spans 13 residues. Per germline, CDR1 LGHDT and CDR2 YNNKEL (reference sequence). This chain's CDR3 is CASSQPLTDTQYF. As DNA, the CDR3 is TGTGCCAGCAGCCAACCCCTGACAGATACGCAGTATTTT.